This TCR beta chain was sequenced in a study of cytomegalovirus exposure and HLA in healthy donors. A note on this clone: The antigen remains undetermined.

Notes on the study in general: As a later analysis showed, a missense DCLRE1C variant was linked to trimming of TCR beta V- and J-genes. Listed as cytomegalovirus-associated were 150 to 200 TCR beta chains. The presence/absence work took it that sequencing depth was about the same across donors.

PCR amplification relied on 60 Vbeta primers (plus 13 Jbeta primers). The method was immunoSEQ multiplex PCR; TCRdb's version includes in-frame clones alone and lacks a portion of them. The table lists around 92,000 clones, 65% to 85% of them singletons. Germline V gives CDR1 MNHEY, CDR2 SMNVEV (reference sequence). The CDR3 sequence is 14 residues long. The ends were cut back, 5 bases at V and 8 bases at J, with 18 bases in the middle. The sequence was obtained from a female donor in good health and CMV-seropositive. The V and J genes are TRBV27 and TRBJ1-2, with unresolved D. The sequenced sample consisted of PBMCs. The CDR3 DNA reads TGTGCCAGCAGTCCCTGGACGGACGCGGGAGGCTACACCTTC. The encoded protein is CASSPWTDAGGYTF.